The following is a TCR beta chain sequence with its context. Sequencing of TCR beta drew on CD8+ and CD4+ T cells from blood. The sample originates from a study of CD8 T cells in Susac syndrome. RNA was extracted with the RNeasy kit, and a quantity of roughly 0.45 to 1 ug was reverse transcribed using random hexamers. TCRdb reprocessed the immunoSEQ multiplex PCR reads via MiXCR and lists one record per CDR3 protein. The sample holds approximately 160,000 distinct CDR3 sequences, roughly 95% seen once. This clonotype originated in a human donor with Susac syndrome. Source material: CD4+ T cells from PBMCs.

The DNA for the CDR3 is TGTGCCAGCAGCACAGGGATCCAGCCCCAGCATTTT. Its protein product is CASSTGIQPQHF. The chain recombines TRBV25-1 with TRBJ1-5; possibly TRBD1 for D (6 bases). V was cut by 6 bases and J by 7 bases, with 10 bases left in between. Germline V gives CDR1 MGHDK, CDR2 SYGVNS. The CDR3 totals 12 residues.